This is a list of T cell receptor beta chains from one sample in a study of CD8 T cells in Susac syndrome. TCRdb reprocessed the immunoSEQ multiplex PCR reads with MiXCR, giving one entry per CDR3 protein. This sample has around 300,000 distinct CDR3 sequences, with approximately 91% found just once. The sample taken for sequencing was CD8+ T cells from PBMCs. Every receptor here comes from a human donor with multiple sclerosis. Both conserved end residues are part of each CDR3. Fields, in order: V gene, J gene, D gene, clone size, CDR3 DNA, CDR3 protein. D genes are given only for firm matches. Size values are once, few and many counts, or a class for expanded clones, and some rows have none.

v_call: TRBV7-9
j_call: TRBJ2-7
d_call: TRBD2
clone_size: -
cdr3_nt: TGTGCCAGCAGCCCCGGGACTACGGGGTACGAGCAGTACTTC
cdr3_aa: CASSPGTTGYEQYF

v_call: TRBV30
j_call: TRBJ2-1
d_call: TRBD2
clone_size: -
cdr3_nt: TGTGCCTGGGCTATAGCGGGGGGCTACAATGAGCAGTTCTTC
cdr3_aa: CAWAIAGGYNEQFF

v_call: TRBV4-1
j_call: TRBJ1-5
d_call: -
clone_size: few
cdr3_nt: TGCGCCAGCAGCCAAGATATAGGGAATCAGCCCCAGCATTTT
cdr3_aa: CASSQDIGNQPQHF

v_call: TRBV28
j_call: TRBJ1-5
d_call: TRBD1
clone_size: -
cdr3_nt: TGTGCCAGCAGACCTTACCGGGACAGGGTGAGCAATCAGCCCCAGCATTTT
cdr3_aa: CASRPYRDRVSNQPQHF

v_call: TRBV23-1
j_call: TRBJ1-3
d_call: -
clone_size: -
cdr3_nt: TGCGCCAGCAGTCACCCCTCAGGAAACACCATATATTTT
cdr3_aa: CASSHPSGNTIYF

v_call: TRBV27
j_call: TRBJ2-1
d_call: -
clone_size: -
cdr3_nt: TGTGCCAGCAGTTTATCCGCTCCGAGCTCCTACAATGAGCAGTTCTTC
cdr3_aa: CASSLSAPSSYNEQFF

v_call: TRBV2
j_call: TRBJ1-2
d_call: TRBD1
clone_size: -
cdr3_nt: TGTGCCAGCAGTGAGTGGACAGGGATTAACTATGGCTACACCTTC
cdr3_aa: CASSEWTGINYGYTF

v_call: TRBV7-9
j_call: TRBJ2-2
d_call: -
clone_size: -
cdr3_nt: TGTGCCTCCCCTAGCGTTACCGGGGAGCTGTTTTTT
cdr3_aa: CASPSVTGELFF

v_call: TRBV7-8
j_call: TRBJ1-2
d_call: -
clone_size: -
cdr3_nt: TGTGCCAGCAGCTTAGATCTATCGAGACAGGCGCGGGATGGCTACACCTTC
cdr3_aa: CASSLDLSRQARDGYTF

v_call: TRBV7-2
j_call: TRBJ2-3
d_call: TRBD2
clone_size: few
cdr3_nt: TGTGCCAGCAGCTCCTTACTAGCGGGCCACACAGATACGCAGTATTTT
cdr3_aa: CASSSLLAGHTDTQYF

v_call: TRBV4-2
j_call: TRBJ2-5
d_call: TRBD2
clone_size: once
cdr3_nt: TGTGCCAGCAGCCAAGTACTAGCGGGAACAGAGACCCAGTACTTC
cdr3_aa: CASSQVLAGTETQYF

v_call: TRBV12-3/TRBV12-4
j_call: TRBJ2-1
d_call: -
clone_size: -
cdr3_nt: TGTGCCAGCAGCATTCTCGTCAATGAGCAGTTCTTC
cdr3_aa: CASSILVNEQFF

v_call: TRBV10-3
j_call: TRBJ2-5
d_call: TRBD1
clone_size: once
cdr3_nt: TGTGCCATCAGGGGACAGGGGCAAGAGACCCAGTACTTC
cdr3_aa: CAIRGQGQETQYF

v_call: TRBV7-3
j_call: TRBJ2-2
d_call: -
clone_size: -
cdr3_nt: TGTGCCAGCAGCTTCCCCGCTTCTAAGACAGATAACACCGGGGAGCTGTTTTTT
cdr3_aa: CASSFPASKTDNTGELFF

v_call: TRBV3-1
j_call: TRBJ2-6
d_call: -
clone_size: once
cdr3_nt: TGTGCCAGCAGCCTGATCAGCGAGGGGGTTAGCTCTGGGGCCAACGTCCTGACTTTC
cdr3_aa: CASSLISEGVSSGANVLTF

v_call: TRBV19
j_call: TRBJ2-7
d_call: -
clone_size: -
cdr3_nt: TGTGCCAGTAGTATTGGGCCGTTCTACGAGCAGTACTTC
cdr3_aa: CASSIGPFYEQYF

v_call: TRBV19
j_call: TRBJ1-1
d_call: TRBD1
clone_size: -
cdr3_nt: TGTGCCAGTAGCGACAGGGGGGAAGCTTTCTTT
cdr3_aa: CASSDRGEAFF

v_call: TRBV27
j_call: TRBJ1-5
d_call: -
clone_size: -
cdr3_nt: TGTGCCAGCGGGGAAGCGGTGAATCAGCCCCAGCATTTT
cdr3_aa: CASGEAVNQPQHF

v_call: TRBV7-9
j_call: TRBJ2-7
d_call: TRBD2
clone_size: -
cdr3_nt: TGTGCCAGCAGCCGAACTAGCGGGAGTCTCTACGAGCAGTACTTC
cdr3_aa: CASSRTSGSLYEQYF

v_call: TRBV30
j_call: TRBJ2-2
d_call: -
clone_size: -
cdr3_nt: TGTGCCTGGAGCCAAGAAACCGACAGTCACACCGGGGAGCTGTTTTTT
cdr3_aa: CAWSQETDSHTGELFF

v_call: TRBV2
j_call: TRBJ2-7
d_call: -
clone_size: -
cdr3_nt: TGTGCCAGCATGGAAGGCAGCTCCTACGAGCAGTACTTC
cdr3_aa: CASMEGSSYEQYF

v_call: TRBV6-2/TRBV6-3
j_call: TRBJ1-3
d_call: -
clone_size: once
cdr3_nt: TGTGCCAGCAGCTCCTCCGGATATTTT
cdr3_aa: CASSSSGYF

v_call: TRBV4-3
j_call: TRBJ2-7
d_call: -
clone_size: -
cdr3_nt: TGCGCCAGCAGCCAACGCAGAACCGCCTACGAGCAGTACTTC
cdr3_aa: CASSQRRTAYEQYF

v_call: TRBV14
j_call: TRBJ2-4
d_call: -
clone_size: few
cdr3_nt: TGTGCCAGCAGCCAAGGACTCAATCTAGCCAAAAACATTCAGTACTTC
cdr3_aa: CASSQGLNLAKNIQYF

v_call: TRBV2
j_call: TRBJ1-2
d_call: -
clone_size: -
cdr3_nt: TGTGCCAGCAGACCACTGGACAGCCCGCTATGGGGCTACACCTTC
cdr3_aa: CASRPLDSPLWGYTF

v_call: TRBV27
j_call: TRBJ2-7
d_call: -
clone_size: -
cdr3_nt: TGTGCCAGCAGCCCCGGTCCGGGGACCTACGAGCAGTACTTC
cdr3_aa: CASSPGPGTYEQYF

v_call: TRBV28
j_call: TRBJ2-7
d_call: -
clone_size: -
cdr3_nt: TGTGCCAGCAGTTTCGGTTCGGCAGATCACTCCTACGAGCAGTACTTC
cdr3_aa: CASSFGSADHSYEQYF

v_call: TRBV9
j_call: TRBJ2-3
d_call: -
clone_size: -
cdr3_nt: TGTGCCAGCAGCGTAGTTGGAGGAGCGGAGGAGGCAGATACGCAGTATTTT
cdr3_aa: CASSVVGGAEEADTQYF

v_call: TRBV19
j_call: TRBJ2-7
d_call: TRBD1
clone_size: -
cdr3_nt: TGTGCCAGTAGTTATGGGACAGGCCCCTCCTACGAGCAGTACTTC
cdr3_aa: CASSYGTGPSYEQYF

v_call: TRBV2
j_call: TRBJ2-7
d_call: -
clone_size: -
cdr3_nt: TGTGCCACCGCGGACAGCTACGAGCAGTACTTC
cdr3_aa: CATADSYEQYF

v_call: TRBV11-2
j_call: TRBJ2-1
d_call: -
clone_size: -
cdr3_nt: TGTGCCAGCAGCTTAGTGGCCCAGGGGCTGGATGAGCAGTTCTTC
cdr3_aa: CASSLVAQGLDEQFF

v_call: TRBV30
j_call: TRBJ2-5
d_call: -
clone_size: -
cdr3_nt: TGTGCCTGGAGGTCCATCCAAGAGACCCAGTACTTC
cdr3_aa: CAWRSIQETQYF

v_call: TRBV7-2
j_call: TRBJ2-7
d_call: TRBD2
clone_size: -
cdr3_nt: TGTGCCAGCAGCCCCTCGAGCGGGAGTGATGAGCAGTACTTC
cdr3_aa: CASSPSSGSDEQYF

v_call: TRBV6-2/TRBV6-3
j_call: TRBJ2-1
d_call: -
clone_size: -
cdr3_nt: TGTGCCAGCAGTTACTCGAAGGTCGGGACGGCATTTAGTGAGCAGTTCTTC
cdr3_aa: CASSYSKVGTAFSEQFF

v_call: TRBV30
j_call: TRBJ2-2
d_call: -
clone_size: -
cdr3_nt: TGTGCCTGGAGTCCTCAAGGCGGGGAGCTGTTTTTT
cdr3_aa: CAWSPQGGELFF

v_call: TRBV10-3
j_call: TRBJ2-1
d_call: -
clone_size: -
cdr3_nt: TGTGCCATCAGTGAAGGCCACCGGTCGTGGGATGAGCAGTTCTTC
cdr3_aa: CAISEGHRSWDEQFF